Sequencing of this TCR beta chain was carried out in a study of shared clonotypes between healthy human individuals. TCRdb keeps only in-frame clones here, not all; method: immunoSEQ multiplex PCR. The sample consists of about 800,000 clones, just over 95% of them appearing once. Selected positively for CCR7 and CD45RO-negative, naive CD8 cells excluded terminally differentiated effector memory CD45RA+ cells. Germline CDR1 LGHNA, CDR2 YSLEER. The CDR3 spans 18 residues. V was cut by 0 bases and J by 8 bases, with 25 bases left in between. The chain employs TRBV4-3 and TRBJ1-2; D remains ambiguous. The clonotype originates from a man aged 30 to 45 in good health. The sequencing sample was made of naive CD8+ T cells sorted from blood. CDR3 in amino acids: CASSQDLLGEDLPGGYTF. CDR3 DNA: TGCGCCAGCAGCCAAGATCTTCTCGGGGAGGATCTGCCAGGCGGCTACACCTTC.